This T cell receptor beta chain was identified in a study of T cells in Graves' hyperthyroidism and ophthalmopathy. Uncontrolled infection, other autoimmune disease, pregnancy or lactation barred patients from enrollment. Orbital computed tomography, thyroid ultrasound, serum thyroxine and TRAb, and clinical symptoms together informed the diagnoses. What was amplified from RNA transcripts were TCR beta CDR3 regions. First-round RT-PCR with HTBI primers amplified the TCR CDR3 region. One entry per CDR3 protein results from TCRdb running MiXCR on the multiplex PCR reads. The table lists approximately 350,000 distinct CDR3 sequences, over 12% of them singletons. The table lists this clonotype with a few counts. Germline trimming cut 4 bases from V and 6 bases from J; bases unmatched to any gene: 7. Germline V gene data show CDR1 as ENHRY and CDR2 as SYGVKD. This CDR3 contains 15 residues.

V usage is TRBV10-3 and J usage is TRBJ2-4, with 9 bases that match TRBD1. The sequence derives from a woman in her sixties with Graves' ophthalmopathy. Sequences were obtained from blood. CDR3 bases: TGTGCCATCAGTGCGGGGGACAGGGATAGAAACATTCAGTACTTC. It translates to CAISAGDRDRNIQYF.